This entry features one T cell receptor beta chain sequence. Per the original methods: Estimates of nucleated cell counts were drawn from the amplification of reference gene primers. Repertoires were generated with immunoSEQ multiplex PCR, while TCRdb's copy carries only in-frame clones and drops some. Clone size and the V and J calls come from that table; the DNA yielded D and trimming. The sample carries hundreds of thousands of clones, approximately 87% recorded once. The junction had 1 base not matched to a gene; V was cut back by 4 bases and J by 5 bases. CDR1 is LGHNA, CDR2 YSLEER, per germline. The CDR3 contains 13 residues. Seattle researchers signed up patients amid active infection and tracked them longitudinally. This entry belongs to a study of blood T cell repertoires in COVID-19. Across the whole study: Italy, Spain and the United States were the sources of the convalescent and acute COVID-19 samples. In each case, the material was cDNA or gDNA derived from T cells, B-cell-depleted T cells, or PBMCs.

J is TRBJ2-3 and V is TRBV4-3; 9 bases map to TRBD1. Sequences were obtained from peripheral blood. This receptor was taken from a woman between 45 and 65 years old with COVID-19, enrolled during active disease. CDR3 protein: CASSPTGGDTQYF. CDR3 nucleotide sequence: TGCGCCAGCAGCCCGACAGGGGGAGATACGCAGTATTTT.